One sample yielded the 2 T cell receptor beta chains listed below, sequenced in a study of T cells in narcolepsy (dated by TCRdb to the late 2010s). The library was built by means of the immunoSEQ multiplex PCR assay. TCRdb holds this immuneACCESS table with in-frame rearrangements only. Some clones are missing; in checked studies, unresolved V genes explain under half, and the rest has no known cause. For this sample there are just over 40,000 clones; approximately 90% appear just once. Of the sample, over 1% falls within the top ten clones. Sequences were obtained from CD45RA- memory CD4+ T cells from PBMCs. The cell subset or site label here, explained by the study, means: memory T cells sorted ex vivo from peripheral blood. These receptors were obtained from a human donor with narcolepsy.

V gene TRBV21-1 combines with J gene TRBJ2-4. TRBV21-1 is a documented pseudogene. The CDR3 has 17 residues. CDR3 in amino acids: CASSKGGALIAKNIQYF. The CDR3 coding sequence is TGTGCCAGCAGCAAAGGGGGGGCATTAATAGCCAAAAACATTCAGTACTTC.

This clone is a singleton in its sample. The chain is built from TRBV4-3 and TRBJ1-2; 9 positions agree with TRBD1. The CDR3 contains 12 residues. Trimming removed 6 bases from V and 8 bases from J; junction bases left unmatched: 4. Germline values: CDR1 LGHNA, CDR2 YSLEER. The CDR3 sequence: CASRQGAGGYTF. CDR3 coding DNA: TGCGCCAGCAGACAGGGGGCCGGGGGCTACACCTTC.